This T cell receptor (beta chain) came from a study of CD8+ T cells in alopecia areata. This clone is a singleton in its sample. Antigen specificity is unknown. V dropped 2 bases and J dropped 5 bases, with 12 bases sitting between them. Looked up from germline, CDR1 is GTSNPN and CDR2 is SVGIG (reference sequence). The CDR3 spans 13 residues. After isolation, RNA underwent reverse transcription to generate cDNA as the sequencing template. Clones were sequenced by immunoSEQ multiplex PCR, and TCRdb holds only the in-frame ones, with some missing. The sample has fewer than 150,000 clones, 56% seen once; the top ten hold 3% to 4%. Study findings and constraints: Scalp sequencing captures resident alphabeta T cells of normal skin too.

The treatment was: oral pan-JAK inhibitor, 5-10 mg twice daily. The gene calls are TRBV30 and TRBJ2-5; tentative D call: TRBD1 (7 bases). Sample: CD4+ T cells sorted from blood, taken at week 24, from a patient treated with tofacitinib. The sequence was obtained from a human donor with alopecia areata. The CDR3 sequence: CAWSLAGGETQYF. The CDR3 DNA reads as TGTGCCTGGAGTCTGGCAGGGGGGGAGACCCAGTACTTC.